This entry lists 26 T cell receptor beta chains sequenced from one sample in a study of shared clonotypes between healthy human individuals (dated by TCRdb to the early 2020s). Library preparation employed the immunoSEQ multiplex PCR assay. In TCRdb, the immuneACCESS table is reduced to in-frame sequences with V and J assigned. These tables do not hold every clone; where another copy was compared, an unresolved V gene accounts for under half, and the others remain unexplained. This sample has 190,000 or so clones in its table, and approximately 61% of those were observed once. The ten biggest clones cover about 10% of the sample. Sequencing was done on a sample of memory CD4+ T cells sorted from blood. The intended sense of this specimen's cell subset or site label: CD45RA-negative fraction. Receptor source: a young man in good health.

A few counts support this clone. This chain connects TRBV28 to TRBJ2-3; 7 bases line up with TRBD1. This CDR3 spans 15 amino acids. The germline gives CDR1 MDHEN, CDR2 SYDVKM. The V gene end was trimmed by 2 bases and the J gene end by 5 bases; junction bases not matched to a gene: 7. The CDR3, as DNA: TGTGCCAGCAGTTTACCTGACAGGGATGGAGATACGCAGTATTTT. It codes for CASSLPDRDGDTQYF.

This clone was observed a handful of times. The genes are TRBV9 and TRBJ2-7; 15 nucleotides align to TRBD2. This CDR3 spans 15 amino acids. J lost 6 bases, V lost 1 base, and 2 bases had no gene match. CDR1 and CDR2 (germline): SGDLS, YYNGEE. In DNA, the CDR3 is TGTGCCAGCAGCGTATTGGGACTAGCGGGAGGCGAGCAGTACTTC. Translated: CASSVLGLAGGEQYF.

The rearrangement joins TRBV4-1 to TRBJ2-2; 8 bases align to TRBD1. CDR3 length equals 14 residues. The germline CDR1 and CDR2 sequences are MGHRA and YSYEKL. J was trimmed by 8 bases and V by 4 bases; bases with no gene match: 6. The CDR3 DNA reads TGCGCCAGCAGCCTTTCAGGGGGCTTGGGGGAGCTGTTTTTT. This translates into CASSLSGGLGELFF.

This chain links TRBV4-3 with TRBJ1-1; D unresolved. The CDR3 sequence is 16 residues long. Trimming took 0 bases from V and 5 from J, leaving 16 bases between them. The V gene's germline CDR1 is LGHNA and CDR2 YSLEER. CDR3: CASSQDVVREGTEAFF. CDR3 DNA sequence: TGCGCCAGCAGCCAAGATGTTGTTAGGGAGGGAACTGAAGCTTTCTTT.

The rearrangement joins TRBV29-1 to TRBJ2-5; TRBD2 matches 7 bases. With V trimmed by 2 bases and J by 5 bases, 5 bases remained unmatched. The V gene's germline CDR1 is SQVTM and CDR2 ANQGSEA. The CDR3 length is 13 residues. The CDR3 is CSVERSAGETQYF. In DNA, the CDR3 is TGCAGCGTTGAAAGGTCAGCGGGGGAGACCCAGTACTTC.

The chain has TRBV7-6 and TRBJ1-4, with D unclear. CDR1 is SGHVS and CDR2 is FNYEAQ in the germline V gene. CDR3 length: 14 amino acids. V dropped 2 bases and J dropped 5 bases, with 9 bases sitting between them. CDR3 protein: CASSLSSGNEKLFF. The CDR3 DNA reads as TGTGCCAGCAGCTTAAGTTCGGGAAATGAAAAACTGTTTTTT.

The genes are TRBV6-1 and TRBJ2-7; 8 nucleotides agree with TRBD1. The CDR3 sequence is 15 residues long. V dropped 1 base and J dropped 4; count of bases not matched to a gene: 6. CDR1 is MNHNS, CDR2 SASEGT, per germline. DNA of the CDR3: TGTGCCAGCAGTGAAGAGTATAGGACAGGGTACGAGCAGTACTTC. Amino acid sequence: CASSEEYRTGYEQYF.

This chain connects TRBV11-2 to TRBJ2-5; TRBD1 matches at 9 bases. In germline, CDR1 is SGHAT, CDR2 FQNNGV. V was clipped by 4 bases and J by 4 bases; unmatched bases: 10. The CDR3 is 16 residues long. The CDR3 DNA is TGTGCCAGCAGCTCGCGGCCCGGGACAGGGCCAGAGACCCAGTACTTC. Amino acids: CASSSRPGTGPETQYF.

The rearrangement joins TRBV19 to TRBJ2-1; 12 bases line up with TRBD1. The CDR3 consists of 15 residues. CDR1 is LNHDA, CDR2 SQIVND, per germline (reference sequence). V lost 6 bases and J lost 5; bases outside the gene matches: 5. The CDR3 here is CASRGGQGANNEQFF. Here the CDR3 DNA reads TGTGCCAGTAGAGGGGGACAGGGGGCCAACAATGAGCAGTTCTTC.

This sequence joins TRBV29-1 and TRBJ1-1; no firm D call. Deletions cut 6 bases from V and 5 bases from J, with 13 bases between. Germline CDR1 is SQVTM and CDR2 is ANQGSEA. The CDR3 loop spans 12 amino acids. As DNA, the CDR3 is TGCAGCGTGACCCGGGGAGGAACTGAAGCTTTCTTT. It is translated as CSVTRGGTEAFF.

Remarks on this clone: Other DNA variants within this sample encode the same CDR3. The chain employs TRBV5-1 and TRBJ2-1; D gene unclear. Trimming removed 0 bases from V and 10 bases from J, with 11 bases in between. There are 13 residues in the CDR3. CDR1 is SGHRS, CDR2 YFSETQ, per germline. Here the CDR3 DNA reads TGCGCCAGCAGCTTGGGACGGGCTGGGGAGCAGTTCTTC. As protein: CASSLGRAGEQFF. The variable domain in full, completed from reference TRBV5-1 and TRBJ2-1, reads KAGVTQTPRYLIKTRGQQVTLSCSPISGHRSVSWYQQTPGQGLQFLFEYFSETQRNKGNFPGRFSGRQFSNSRSEMNVSTLELGDSALYLCASSLGRAGEQFFGPGTRLTVL.

The chain couples TRBV4-1 to TRBJ1-5; possibly TRBD1 for D (5 bases). The germline V gene encodes CDR1 MGHRA and CDR2 YSYEKL. Trimming shortened V by 10 bases and J by 2 bases, and 18 bases separated the two germline ends. This CDR3 has 15 residues. DNA of the CDR3: TGCGCCACTCCAAGGCGGGGCGCGGGCAATCAGCCCCAGCATTTT. This translates into CATPRRGAGNQPQHF.

The J gene is TRBJ2-3, the V gene TRBV6-4, with TRBD2 matching 7 bases. The V and J ends lost 0 bases and 2 bases, in that order; junction bases with no gene match: 5. This CDR3 spans 16 amino acids. Per germline, CDR1 MRHNA and CDR2 SNTAGT. The CDR3 DNA reads as TGTGCCAGCAGTGACTCGACGGCGGGAGTCACAGATACGCAGTATTTT. This gives the protein CASSDSTAGVTDTQYF.

This clone was detected only a few times. The chain couples TRBV14 to TRBJ1-2, with D unclear. V was shortened by 1 base and J by 3 bases, with 9 bases between the two germline ends. The CDR3 covers 14 residues. Germline V lookup: CDR1 SGHDN, CDR2 FVKESK. CDR3 amino acids: CASSQAGKDYGYTF. The CDR3, as DNA: TGTGCCAGCAGCCAAGCGGGAAAGGACTATGGCTACACCTTC.

As for this clone: At one boundary the junction diverges from the germline segment, which might be a read error. The chain links TRBV7-7 to TRBJ2-1; 7 bases map to TRBD2. The CDR3 totals 13 residues. Germline assignment: CDR1 SSHAT and CDR2 FNYEAQ (reference sequence). DNA of the CDR3: TGTGCTAGCAGCTTAGCAGGCGGGGGTGAGCAGTTCTTC. Its translation is CASSLAGGGEQFF.

This chain joins TRBV7-8 and TRBJ1-1; D gene ambiguous. This CDR3 is 17 amino acids long. The V and J ends lost 5 bases and 0 bases respectively, with 19 bases between them. Germline values: CDR1 SGHVS, CDR2 FQNEAQ. In DNA, the CDR3 is TGTGCCAGCAGCCCCGCTGAAGCCATTATCATGAACACTGAAGCTTTCTTT. It yields the protein CASSPAEAIIMNTEAFF.

The genes are TRBV7-2 and TRBJ2-5; TRBD2 aligns across 7 bases. V lost 3 bases, J lost 1 base, and 2 bases stayed unmatched. This CDR3 is built from 14 residues. CDR1 and CDR2 (germline): SGHTA, FQGNSA. CDR3 amino acids: CASSFQRGQETQYF. As DNA, the CDR3 is TGTGCCAGCAGCTTCCAGCGGGGCCAAGAGACCCAGTACTTC.

J is TRBJ1-5 and V is TRBV5-1, with a possible D match to TRBD1 (5 bases). This CDR3 region has 16 residues. Germline CDR1 is SGHRS and CDR2 is YFSETQ. V gave up 0 bases and J gave up 4 bases, with 14 bases separating them. The CDR3 DNA is TGCGCCAGCAGCTTGGAGGGATTGCAGGGAAATCAGCCCCAGCATTTT. Residues: CASSLEGLQGNQPQHF.

This chain uses TRBV6-1 with TRBJ2-1; the match to TRBD2 covers 12 bases. The germline V gene has CDR1 MNHNS and CDR2 SASEGT. Trimming cost V 7 bases and J 7 bases; bases outside gene matches: 8. The CDR3 length is 15 residues. CDR3 in amino acids: CASTKLAGGHNEQFF. The CDR3 bases are TGTGCCAGCACCAAACTAGCGGGAGGTCATAATGAGCAGTTCTTC.

The rearrangement uses TRBV19 and TRBJ2-5, with a possible D match to TRBD2 (5 bases). Germline V gene data show CDR1 as LNHDA and CDR2 as SQIVND (reference sequence). This CDR3 has 19 amino acids. V gave up 1 base and J gave up 2 bases, with 23 bases separating them. This CDR3 reads CASSIAYGERPGRQETQYF. The CDR3 DNA follows: TGTGCCAGTAGTATAGCGTACGGGGAACGACCCGGCCGTCAAGAGACCCAGTACTTC.

For this clone: This specimen includes other DNA sequences encoding the same CDR3. V and J are TRBV7-9 and TRBJ2-1; D gene uncertain. V lost 5 bases and J 0 bases, leaving 11 bases between the germline ends. This CDR3 region has 15 residues. Germline values: CDR1 SEHNR, CDR2 FQNEAQ (reference sequence). CDR3 loop: CASSPGRSSYNEQFF. In DNA, the CDR3 is TGTGCCAGCAGCCCGGGCCGCAGCTCCTACAATGAGCAGTTCTTC.

This clone was recorded a few times. The rearrangement joins TRBV25-1 to TRBJ2-2, with unresolved D. Trimming removed 4 bases at V and 9 bases at J, with 12 bases between. Germline V gene data show CDR1 as MGHDK and CDR2 as SYGVNS. The length of the CDR3 is 13 residues. CDR3 coding DNA: TGTGCCAGCAGTGGAGCGCCAGCGCGGGAGCTGTTTTTT. As protein: CASSGAPARELFF.

This chain uses TRBV5-1 with TRBJ2-3, with D tentatively TRBD2 (6 bases). Trimming cost V 0 bases and J 1 base, with 12 bases left between them. Per germline, CDR1 SGHRS and CDR2 YFSETQ. CDR3 size: 16 residues. The CDR3 region has the DNA TGCGCCAGCAGCTTGGGCTCAGCGGGCCGCACAGATACGCAGTATTTT. Its protein product is CASSLGSAGRTDTQYF.

This clone was counted only a few times. The chain couples TRBV5-1 to TRBJ2-5; 8 nucleotides align to TRBD1. Germline CDR1 is SGHRS and CDR2 is YFSETQ. J was trimmed by 3 bases and V by 0 bases; bases with no gene match: 10. The CDR3 extends over 17 amino acids. The CDR3 DNA reads TGCGCCAGCAGCTTGGCCATTTCCGGACAGGGAGAAGAGACCCAGTACTTC. The encoded protein is CASSLAISGQGEETQYF.

This chain uses TRBV6-6 with TRBJ2-6; D is unclear. Trimming took 7 bases from V and 0 from J, leaving 10 bases between them. Germline-derived CDR1 and CDR2 are MNHNY and SVGAGI (reference sequence). This CDR3 region has 15 residues. CDR3 amino acids: CASTPGLSGANVLTF. Written as DNA, the CDR3 is TGTGCCAGCACCCCCGGGCTCTCTGGGGCCAACGTCCTGACTTTC.

V and J are TRBV5-6 and TRBJ2-7; D unresolved. The CDR3 has 14 amino acids. Trimming cost V 2 bases and J 6 bases, with 15 bases left between them. Germline assignment: CDR1 SGHDT and CDR2 YYEEEE. CDR3 sequence: CASSFIQTLREQYF. The CDR3 nucleotides are TGTGCCAGCAGCTTCATACAGACTTTGCGCGAGCAGTACTTC.